This is a list of T cell receptor beta chains from one sample in a study of T cells in Graves' hyperthyroidism and ophthalmopathy. MiXCR, run by TCRdb on the multiplex PCR reads, gives a single entry per CDR3 protein. The table has fewer than 300,000 distinct CDR3 sequences, less than 30% seen once; the top ten hold about a quarter. The source material was blood. All receptors derive from a man aged 40-49 years with Graves' hyperthyroidism that later progressed to Graves' ophthalmopathy. The CDR3 runs from the conserved cysteine through the conserved F or W. A D gene is named only where the DNA matches it firmly. Part of the rows lack a size; the others show once, few, many or a class for expanded clones.

j_call d_call clone_size v_call cdr3_nt cdr3_aa
TRBJ2-4 . . TRBV20-1 TGCAGTGCTCTGGGGCTAGCGCAGAACATTCAGTACTTC CSALGLAQNIQYF
TRBJ2-7 TRBD2 . TRBV27 TGTGCCAGCAGTTTAGTAGCGGGAGCCTACGAGCAGTACTTC CASSLVAGAYEQYF
TRBJ1-2 . once TRBV6-1 TGTGCCAGCAGTCCCGGGTGGACAGCGAACTATGGCTACACCTTC CASSPGWTANYGYTF
TRBJ1-2 . many TRBV24-1 TGTGCCACCAGTGACAGGATAGACTATGGCTACACCTTC CATSDRIDYGYTF
TRBJ1-1 . few TRBV30 TGTGCCTGGAGGTTTGGAGACCTGAACACTGAAGCTTTCTTT CAWRFGDLNTEAFF
TRBJ1-3 . many TRBV29-1 TGCAGCGTAAGGGAGGGCTCTGGAAACACCATATATTTT CSVREGSGNTIYF
TRBJ1-5 . many TRBV12-3/TRBV12-4 TGTGCCAGCAGTGGACAGTTTAGCAATCAGCCCCAGCATTTT CASSGQFSNQPQHF
TRBJ1-1 . many TRBV11-2 TGTGCCAGCAGCTTAGGGGTGGGCAGGGGCGCCACTGAAGCTTTCTTT CASSLGVGRGATEAFF
TRBJ2-5 . few TRBV20-1 TGCAGTGCTAGAGATACTAGAAGAGGGGAGACCCAGTACTTC CSARDTRRGETQYF
TRBJ2-5 TRBD2 many TRBV19 TGTGCCAGTAGTCCACTAGCGTCGACGGAGACCCAGTACTTC CASSPLASTETQYF
TRBJ2-5 TRBD2 . TRBV19 TGTGCCAGTAGTACCGGACTAGCGGGAGGTGGAGAGACCCAGTACTTC CASSTGLAGGGETQYF
TRBJ1-1 . few TRBV2 TGTGCCAGCAGTGAACTGGGGGCGCGGAACACTGAAGCTTTCTTT CASSELGARNTEAFF
TRBJ1-1 . many TRBV28 TGTGCCAGCAGTTCCCCCCCCGGAAACACTGAAGCTTTCTTT CASSSPPGNTEAFF
TRBJ2-5 . many TRBV12-3/TRBV12-4 TGTGCCAGCAGTTCCAACCAGAGGGAGACCCAGTACTTC CASSSNQRETQYF
TRBJ2-7 TRBD1 . TRBV6-2/TRBV6-3 TGTGCCAGCAGTTATCCCGAGCGACAGGGGGATATCTACGAGCAGTACTTC CASSYPERQGDIYEQYF
TRBJ2-4 TRBD1 many TRBV28 TGTGCCAGCAGTGAACAGGGGGGAGTTACCAAAAACATTCAGTACTTC CASSEQGGVTKNIQYF
TRBJ2-5 . few TRBV28 TGTGCCAGCAGTCCCACGGACGACCAAGAGACCCAGTACTTC CASSPTDDQETQYF
TRBJ1-1 . . TRBV10-3 TGTGCCATCAGGCAAACTCGGGACTCCGGAGCGGCTGAAGCTTTCTTT CAIRQTRDSGAAEAFF
TRBJ1-2 . many TRBV30 TGTGCCTGGAGCCCACCCAACACCTATGGCTACACCTTC CAWSPPNTYGYTF
TRBJ2-7 . . TRBV6-1 TGTGCCAGCAGTGAATATGGTTACGAGCAGTACTTC CASSEYGYEQYF
TRBJ2-5 . few TRBV28 TGTGCCAGCATGAGCCGGGACGGACAAGAGACCCAGTACTTC CASMSRDGQETQYF
TRBJ2-7 . many TRBV27 TGTGCCAGCAGTTTATCGTGGCCTACGGCAGGCTACGAGCAGTACTTC CASSLSWPTAGYEQYF
TRBJ2-2 TRBD1 many TRBV7-2 TGTGCCAGCAGCTTGGTGACAGGGCGGAGCGGGGAGCTGTTTTTT CASSLVTGRSGELFF
TRBJ2-5 . many TRBV24-1 TGTGCCACCAGTGACCCGGACGGTCGGGAGACCCAGTACTTC CATSDPDGRETQYF
TRBJ2-2 TRBD1 many TRBV12-3/TRBV12-4 TGTGCCAGCATACCGGGACAGGGAACCGGGGAGCTGTTTTTT CASIPGQGTGELFF
TRBJ2-7 . many TRBV28 TGTGCCACATACAGGAGGGGGGTCTACGAGCAGTACTTC CATYRRGVYEQYF
TRBJ2-5 . . TRBV6-2/TRBV6-3 TGTGCCAGCAGTCCAGAGGTGGGAGAGACCCAGTACTTC CASSPEVGETQYF
TRBJ2-6 . many TRBV14 TGTGCCAGCAGGAACTCTGGGGCCAACGTCCTGACTTTC CASRNSGANVLTF
TRBJ1-1 . many TRBV12-3/TRBV12-4 TGTGCCAGCAGTTTGGACCACATGAACACTGAAGCTTTCTTT CASSLDHMNTEAFF
TRBJ2-7 . many TRBV11-1 TGTGCCAGCAGCTTGGAAGCTTCCTACGAGCAGTACTTC CASSLEASYEQYF